These 16 T cell receptor beta chains share one sample of origin, sequenced in a study of CD8 T cells in ankylosing spondylitis. Using its own MiXCR run on the 5' RACE reads, TCRdb lists one record per CDR3 protein. The sample has nearly 250,000 distinct CDR3 sequences, roughly a third seen once. Sequences were obtained from blood, either unsorted or a sorted T cell fraction (not recorded which). These receptors came from a male donor with ankylosing spondylitis or in good health (not recorded which).

The chain has TRBV7-2 and TRBJ1-1; no reliable D call. The CDR3 extends over 13 amino acids. The V gene lost 2 bases and the J gene lost 1 base, with 5 bases spanning the gap. CDR1 SGHTA and CDR2 FQGNSA come from the germline V gene. CDR3 bases: TGTGCCAGCAGCTTAAACAGGAACACTGAAGCTTTCTTT. Translating gives CASSLNRNTEAFF.

This clonotype was detected only a few times. The CDR3 DNA sequence: TGTGCCAGTGGGACGCTGAACACTGAAGCTTTCTTT. It translates to CASGTLNTEAFF. This chain uses TRBV6-5 with TRBJ1-1, with TRBD1 as a possible D gene (5 bases). V was shortened by 9 bases and J by 0 bases, with 8 bases between the two germline ends. Germline assignment: CDR1 MNHEY and CDR2 SVGAGI. This CDR3 spans 12 amino acids.

This clonotype appeared a few times. The rearrangement links TRBV12-3 or TRBV12-4 to TRBJ2-6; D is uncertain. V lost 5 bases to trimming and J lost 11 bases, with 7 bases between them. CDR3 length equals 11 residues. The CDR3 nucleotides are TGTGCCAGCAGTCTTGGGCACGTCCTGACTTTC. Translation gives CASSLGHVLTF.

This clonotype was recorded once. CDR3 protein: CASSERAGGSTDTQYF. CDR3 sequence (DNA): TGTGCCAGCAGCGAGAGGGCGGGGGGGTCCACAGATACGCAGTATTTT. The V call is TRBV9, the J call TRBJ2-3; 9 bases match TRBD2. J gave up 2 bases and V 3 bases, and 7 bases lay outside the gene matches. Germline CDR1 and CDR2: SGDLS and YYNGEE. This CDR3 region has 16 residues.

This clonotype has just a few counts. The rearrangement uses TRBV12-3 or TRBV12-4 and TRBJ2-3, with a possible D match to TRBD2 (6 bases). Trimming removed 4 bases from V and 6 bases from J, with 11 bases in between. This CDR3 comprises 13 residues. The CDR3 region is CASSYHGRDTQYF. In DNA, the CDR3 is TGTGCCAGCAGTTACCATGGGAGGGATACGCAGTATTTT.

This clonotype was seen only a few times. The CDR3 reads CASTPKEAGGYGYTF. The CDR3 nucleotides read TGTGCCAGCACCCCGAAGGAAGCAGGGGGCTATGGCTACACCTTC. This chain connects TRBV6-1 to TRBJ1-2; 7 positions agree with TRBD1. V shed 7 bases and J 4 bases; nucleotides not matched to a gene: 12. CDR1 MNHNS and CDR2 SASEGT come from the germline V gene. This CDR3 region has 15 residues.

The chain joins TRBV20-1 to TRBJ1-4; TRBD1 is a possible D gene (6 bases). Trimming pared 0 bases from V and 8 bases from J, leaving 16 bases between. CDR1 and CDR2 from the germline V gene are DFQATT and SNEGSKA (reference sequence). This CDR3 spans 15 amino acids. CDR3 sequence: CSARDFREGGEKLFF. The CDR3 nucleotides read TGCAGTGCTAGAGATTTTCGGGAGGGGGGAGAAAAACTGTTTTTT.

This CDR3 reads CSASPPGLDKNIQYF. The CDR3 bases are TGCAGTGCTAGCCCCCCCGGGTTGGACAAAAACATTCAGTACTTC. This rearrangement joins TRBV20-1 to TRBJ2-4; the D is unclear. V dropped 3 bases and J dropped 3 bases, with 15 bases sitting between them. The CDR3 sequence is 15 residues long. CDR1 and CDR2 from the germline V gene are DFQATT and SNEGSKA (reference sequence).

In its sample, this clonotype was seen many times. The chain is built from TRBV5-6 and TRBJ2-7; 9 nucleotides agree with TRBD1. Germline values: CDR1 SGHDT, CDR2 YYEEEE. V dropped 3 bases and J dropped 3; count of bases not matched to a gene: 7. This CDR3 has 15 amino acids. CDR3 loop: CASSSAGTGFYEQYF. CDR3 nucleotides: TGTGCCAGCAGCTCCGCCGGGACAGGGTTCTACGAGCAGTACTTC. The whole variable domain, remainder taken from reference TRBV5-6 and TRBJ2-7, is DAGVTQSPTHLIKTRGQQVTLRCSPKSGHDTVSWYQQALGQGPQFIFQYYEEEERQRGNFPDRFSGHQFPNYSSELNVNALLLGDSALYLCASSSAGTGFYEQYFGPGTRLTVT.

This chain links TRBV29-1 with TRBJ2-7; D is perhaps TRBD1 (6 bases). CDR1 and CDR2 (germline): SQVTM, ANQGSEA. V dropped 6 bases and J dropped 2 bases, with 8 bases sitting between them. The CDR3 runs to 11 residues. The chain's CDR3 is CSVRQAYEQYF. In DNA, the CDR3 is TGCAGCGTCCGACAGGCCTACGAGCAGTACTTC.

V gene TRBV20-1 combines with J gene TRBJ2-2; no definite D call. Germline V lookup: CDR1 DFQATT, CDR2 SNEGSKA (reference sequence). Trimming removed 3 bases from V and 0 bases from J, with 11 bases in between. The CDR3 totals 15 residues. DNA for the CDR3: TGCAGTGCTAGCAGTAGTTGGGCGAACACCGGGGAGCTGTTTTTT. Protein product: CSASSSWANTGELFF.

This clonotype has just a few counts. J is TRBJ2-5 and V is TRBV6-1; D remains unclear. The CDR3 totals 13 residues. V lost 4 bases and J lost 2, with 8 bases in between. Germline CDR1 and CDR2: MNHNS and SASEGT. The CDR3 loop reads CASSAGLQETQYF. The DNA for the CDR3 is TGTGCCAGCAGTGCTGGGCTTCAAGAGACCCAGTACTTC.

This clonotype was found a few times. This chain connects TRBV2 to TRBJ2-1, with D possibly called TRBD1 or TRBD2 (5 bases each). The V gene lost 11 bases and the J gene lost 0 bases, with 17 bases spanning the gap. The CDR3 is 15 amino acids. CDR1 and CDR2 (germline): SNHLY, FYNNEI. Here the CDR3 reads CAHLWDRSSYNEQFF. In nucleotides, the CDR3 is TGTGCCCACCTTTGGGACCGTAGCTCCTACAATGAGCAGTTCTTC.

The table lists this clonotype with a few counts. V is TRBV6-6 and J is TRBJ2-1; perhaps TRBD1 as D (5 bases). Germline V gene data show CDR1 as MNHNY and CDR2 as SVGAGI (reference sequence). The CDR3 length is 13 residues. Trimming took 0 bases from V and 5 from J, leaving 5 bases between them. CDR3 sequence (DNA): TGTGCCAGCAGTTACTCGACAGACAATGAGCAGTTCTTC. It codes for CASSYSTDNEQFF.

This clonotype was seen a single time. The gene calls are TRBV7-2 and TRBJ1-1, with TRBD1 as a possible D gene (6 bases). Germline assignment: CDR1 SGHTA and CDR2 FQGNSA. The V end lost 0 bases, the J end lost 1 base, and 9 bases lay between the germline ends. CDR3 size: 15 residues. The CDR3 DNA sequence: TGTGCCAGCAGCTTAGCGCCAGGGGAGAACACTGAAGCTTTCTTT. Encoded protein: CASSLAPGENTEAFF.

The CDR3 DNA reads as TGTGCCACGTGGAATACGAACACCGGGGAGCTGTTTTTT. Translating it yields CATWNTNTGELFF. The gene calls are TRBV12-3 or TRBV12-4 and TRBJ2-2; D gene ambiguous. The length of the CDR3 is 13 residues. Trimming stripped 10 bases from V and 0 bases from J, with 9 bases between.